The entry that follows covers one T cell receptor beta chain sequence. The sample comes from a study of graft-versus-host responses after intestinal transplantation. In germline, CDR1 is SGDLS, CDR2 YYNGEE. Trimming took 1 base from V and 7 from J; bases not matched to a gene: 3. The CDR3 is 15 amino acids. Clones were sequenced by immunoSEQ multiplex PCR, and TCRdb holds only the in-frame ones, with some missing. The sample lists some 9,800 clones; 36% were seen once. The culture paired about 200,000 irradiated violet-dye-labeled stimulators with about 200,000 CFSE-labeled responders. Overall study results and limits: Graft-donor T cell macrochimerism coincided with high graft-versus-host to host-versus-graft clonal ratios in allografts.

The source was alloreactive CD8+ T cells from a mixed lymphocyte reaction culture, collected before intestinal transplant. Subset: CFSE-low proliferating T cells sorted from roughly six-day pre-transplant mixed lymphocyte reaction (GvH or HvG direction). The sequence came from a human patient who received an intestinal transplant. This rearrangement joins TRBV9 to TRBJ2-1; the match to TRBD2 covers 12 bases. The CDR3 spells CASSVYGLAGNEQFF. Here the CDR3 DNA reads TGTGCCAGCAGCGTATATGGACTAGCGGGAAATGAGCAGTTCTTC.